These 32 T cell receptor beta chains came from one sample sequenced in a study of blood T cell repertoires in COVID-19 (dated by TCRdb to 2019 to 2021). Libraries were made using the immunoSEQ multiplex PCR assay. What TCRdb holds here is the immuneACCESS table cut down to in-frame rearrangements. Part of the clones is not present; checked against another copy, under half of the missing clones reflect an unresolved V gene, and the others are unexplained. This sample lists about 250,000 clones; 80% to 90% were detected once. The top ten clonotypes cover over 2% of the sample. The sample taken for sequencing was PBMCs or T cells enriched from blood (not recorded which). Receptor source: a young woman who had recovered from COVID-19.

The chain joins TRBV28 to TRBJ2-3, with 8 bases fitting TRBD2. The CDR3 has 16 amino acids. J lost 4 bases, V lost 3 bases, and 9 bases had no gene match. CDR1 and CDR2 from the germline V gene are MDHEN and SYDVKM. CDR3 loop: CASSFPRGGTADTQYF. The CDR3 region has the DNA TGTGCCAGCAGTTTCCCACGGGGGGGTACTGCAGATACGCAGTATTTT.

This chain links TRBV19 with TRBJ2-5; 9 bases are shared with TRBD1. The CDR3 covers 13 residues. The ends lost 4 bases at V and 5 bases at J; junction bases unmatched: 2. Germline V gene data show CDR1 as LNHDA and CDR2 as SQIVND (reference sequence). CDR3 coding DNA: TGTGCCAGTAGTACCGGACAGGGGGAGACCCAGTACTTC. It codes for CASSTGQGETQYF.

This chain connects TRBV5-1 to TRBJ1-6, with a weak D call TRBD1 (5 bases). V lost 0 bases to trimming and J lost 7 bases, with 14 bases between them. The CDR3 length is 16 residues. Germline CDR1 SGHRS, CDR2 YFSETQ. The CDR3 region is CASSLDTGTGNSPLHF. As DNA, the CDR3 is TGCGCCAGCAGCTTGGATACTGGGACTGGGAATTCACCCCTCCACTTT.

CDR3 loop: CASSFSFRGNNEQFF. CDR3 sequence (DNA): TGTGCCAGCAGTTTTTCCTTCAGGGGCAACAATGAGCAGTTCTTC. This chain links TRBV28 with TRBJ2-1; weak D call: TRBD1 (6 bases). The length of the CDR3 is 15 residues. From germline, CDR1 is MDHEN and CDR2 SYDVKM. Trimming left V 3 bases short and J 5 bases short, with 14 bases between.

This clone has more than one count but fewer than ten. The CDR3 nucleotides read TGTGCCAGTAGACAGGGATTTCAGCCCCAGCATTTT. It encodes CASRQGFQPQHF. V usage is TRBV19 and J usage is TRBJ1-5; maybe TRBD1 (6 bases). Trimming left V 6 bases short and J 6 bases short, with 9 bases between. Germline values: CDR1 LNHDA, CDR2 SQIVND (reference sequence). The CDR3 is 12 amino acids.

As concerns this clone: Different DNA sequences within this sample yield the same CDR3. CDR3 region: CASSATTNYGYTF. CDR3 DNA: TGTGCCAGCAGCGCAACAACTAACTATGGCTACACCTTC. The V call is TRBV7-9, the J call TRBJ1-2; D call uncertain. The CDR3 contains 13 residues. V was cut by 5 bases and J by 0 bases, with 7 bases left in between. Germline V gene data show CDR1 as SEHNR and CDR2 as FQNEAQ (reference sequence).

The CDR3, as DNA: TGTGCCAGCAGCTTAGATCGGGCGGGGAATTCACCCCTCCACTTT. This sequence encodes CASSLDRAGNSPLHF. The rearrangement links TRBV7-2 to TRBJ1-6; D is uncertain. CDR1 is SGHTA and CDR2 is FQGNSA in the germline V gene. V lost 1 base and J lost 7, with 11 bases in between. This CDR3 is built from 15 residues.

J is TRBJ2-5 and V is TRBV6-2 or TRBV6-3; D perhaps matches TRBD2 (6 bases). The germline V gene has CDR1 MNHEY and CDR2 SVGEGT. The CDR3 consists of 16 residues. The V end was cut by 5 bases, the J end by 5 bases, with 21 bases between. Written as DNA, the CDR3 is TGTGCCAGCAGTAACCCGGACTATTCCGGGGACGAGACCCAGTACTTC. This sequence encodes CASSNPDYSGDETQYF.

V gene TRBV5-4 combines with J gene TRBJ2-3, with 13 positions matching TRBD2. Trimming cost V 4 bases and J 5 bases; bases outside gene matches: 7. The germline V gene has CDR1 SGHNT and CDR2 YYREEE (reference sequence). The CDR3 extends over 16 amino acids. CDR3 nucleotide sequence: TGTGCCAGCAGCGAACTAGCGGGGGGGCAAGGAGATACGCAGTATTTT. Its protein product is CASSELAGGQGDTQYF.

In this sample, this clone turned up once. CDR3 sequence: CASSLGGDYEQFF. The CDR3 DNA sequence: TGCGCCAGCAGCCTCGGGGGGGACTATGAGCAGTTCTTC. This chain uses TRBV5-1 with TRBJ2-1, with 8 bases aligning to TRBD2. Germline loops: CDR1 SGHRS, CDR2 YFSETQ. This CDR3 region has 13 residues. The ends lost 4 bases at V and 8 bases at J; junction bases unmatched: 5.

This chain connects TRBV30 to TRBJ1-2, with 7 bases fitting TRBD1. The CDR3 is 14 residues long. V lost 8 bases and J lost 4; bases outside the gene matches: 13. Germline-derived CDR1 and CDR2 are GTSNPN and SVGIG (reference sequence). The CDR3 DNA is TGTGCCGCCTACGGGACAGCCCTTATCTATGGCTACACCTTC. The encoded protein is CAAYGTALIYGYTF. Complete variable domain (other parts from reference TRBV30 and TRBJ1-2): SQTIHQWPATLVQPVGSPLSLECTVEGTSNPNLYWYRQAAGRGLQLLFYSVGIGQISSEVPQNLSASRPQDRQFILSSKKLLLSDSGFYLCAAYGTALIYGYTFGSGTRLTVV.

The rearrangement uses TRBV5-1 and TRBJ2-2, with TRBD1 matching 8 bases. The CDR3 length is 16 residues. J gave up 7 bases and V 4 bases, and 12 bases lay outside the gene matches. Looked up from germline, CDR1 is SGHRS and CDR2 is YFSETQ. The DNA of the CDR3 is TGCGCCAGCAGCGTCAACCCGGGACAGGTTGGCGGGGAGCTGTTTTTT. Translated: CASSVNPGQVGGELFF.

V usage is TRBV5-1 and J usage is TRBJ2-1; 14 bases map to TRBD2. Germline CDR1 reads SGHRS; CDR2 reads YFSETQ. V lost 1 base and J lost 7; bases outside the gene matches: 4. The CDR3 has 16 amino acids. Here the CDR3 reads CASSLLTSGGANEQFF. In nucleotides, the CDR3 is TGCGCCAGCAGCTTGTTGACTAGCGGGGGGGCGAATGAGCAGTTCTTC.

The V gene is TRBV10-3, the J gene TRBJ2-3; 10 bases map to TRBD2. V lost 3 bases to trimming and J lost 3 bases; unmatched junction nucleotides: 6. CDR1 is ENHRY and CDR2 is SYGVKD in the germline V gene. CDR3 length: 16 amino acids. The CDR3 sequence is CAISDQTSGDTDTQYF. CDR3 in DNA: TGTGCCATCAGTGACCAAACTAGCGGGGATACAGATACGCAGTATTTT.

The chain employs TRBV12-3 or TRBV12-4 and TRBJ2-1, with D possibly matching TRBD2 (5 bases). The CDR3 has 13 residues. V was clipped by 6 bases and J by 7 bases, with 13 bases between them. The CDR3 sequence: CASRLGRGNEQFF. The CDR3 coding sequence is TGTGCCAGCAGGCTAGGACGGGGAAATGAGCAGTTCTTC.

This clone has more than one count but fewer than ten. The chain has TRBV28 and TRBJ1-2, with D unclear. Germline values: CDR1 MDHEN, CDR2 SYDVKM. The length of the CDR3 is 14 residues. Between the trimmed V and J ends, which lost 6 bases and 8 bases, there was a span of 19 bases. This CDR3 reads CASSPGFTGYGYTF. CDR3 sequence (DNA): TGTGCCAGCAGCCCTGGGTTCACGGGGTACGGCTACACCTTC.

The V call is TRBV5-1, the J call TRBJ2-7, with 9 nucleotides matching TRBD1. This CDR3 has 13 amino acids. Germline V gene data show CDR1 as SGHRS and CDR2 as YFSETQ. Trimming cost V 7 bases and J 4 bases; bases outside gene matches: 6. CDR3 amino acids: CASGRDRAYEQYF. The DNA for the CDR3 is TGCGCCAGCGGCCGGGACAGGGCGTACGAGCAGTACTTC. The variable domain in full, completed from reference TRBV5-1 and TRBJ2-7, reads KAGVTQTPRYLIKTRGQQVTLSCSPISGHRSVSWYQQTPGQGLQFLFEYFSETQRNKGNFPGRFSGRQFSNSRSEMNVSTLELGDSALYLCASGRDRAYEQYFGPGTRLTVT.

The gene calls are TRBV28 and TRBJ1-2; 7 bases map to TRBD1. Per germline, CDR1 MDHEN and CDR2 SYDVKM. Losses at the gene ends were 5 bases for V and 6 bases for J; bases not matched to a gene: 9. The CDR3 is made up of 14 amino acids. The CDR3 region has the DNA TGTGCCAGCAGTCACGGACAGGTGGAGAATGGCTACACCTTC. This codes for CASSHGQVENGYTF.

The V call is TRBV15, the J call TRBJ1-2; 8 bases are a match to TRBD1. This CDR3 contains 16 residues. CDR1 is LNHNV, CDR2 YYDKDF, per germline (reference sequence). The junction had 10 bases not matched to a gene; V was cut back by 3 bases and J by 4 bases. The CDR3 coding sequence is TGTGCCACCAGCAGCTTGGACAGGGTATCGGGCTATGGCTACACCTTC. Its translation is CATSSLDRVSGYGYTF. Supplemented by reference TRBV15 and TRBJ1-2, the full variable domain reads DAMVIQNPRYQVTQFGKPVTLSCSQTLNHNVMYWYQQKSSQAPKLLFHYYDKDFNNEADTPDNFQSRRPNTSFCFLDIRSPGLGDTAMYLCATSSLDRVSGYGYTFGSGTRLTVV.

This clone was seen only once. This rearrangement joins TRBV18 to TRBJ1-6; D remains unclear. The CDR3 is 14 residues long. The germline V gene encodes CDR1 KGHSH and CDR2 LQKENI. The V gene lost 3 bases and the J gene lost 9 bases, with 12 bases spanning the gap. The CDR3 coding sequence is TGTGCCAGCTCACCCGCCGCCGAGGCTTCACCCCTCCACTTT. Amino acids: CASSPAAEASPLHF.

The gene calls are TRBV27 and TRBJ1-6; the D gene is possibly TRBD1 (5 bases). This CDR3 comprises 14 residues. Trimming removed 7 bases at V and 6 bases at J, with 13 bases between. Germline V gene data show CDR1 as MNHEY and CDR2 as SMNVEV (reference sequence). The chain's CDR3 is CASTGGVVNSPLHF. The CDR3 DNA reads TGTGCCAGCACAGGAGGGGTTGTTAATTCACCCCTCCACTTT.

The gene calls are TRBV5-4 and TRBJ1-2, with 7 bases identical to TRBD1. The CDR3 contains 14 residues. CDR1 and CDR2 (germline): SGHNT, YYREEE (reference sequence). After removal of 1 base from V and 3 bases from J, the junction contained 3 bases not matched to a gene. The CDR3 DNA is TGTGCCAGCAGCTTGACCACAGGGGACTATGGCTACACCTTC. Translation gives CASSLTTGDYGYTF.

This chain links TRBV11-1 with TRBJ1-2; TRBD1 matches at 8 bases. V lost 5 bases and J lost 4; bases outside the gene matches: 6. Germline values: CDR1 SGHAT, CDR2 FQDESV (reference sequence). CDR3 length equals 14 residues. The CDR3 is CASSPLQGGYGYTF. CDR3 bases: TGTGCCAGCAGCCCCCTACAGGGGGGCTATGGCTACACCTTC.

The chain carries TRBV5-1 and TRBJ2-2; D is possibly TRBD2 (7 bases). V lost 0 bases and J 0 bases, leaving 9 bases between the germline ends. CDR3 size: 16 residues. CDR1 is SGHRS and CDR2 is YFSETQ in the germline V gene. CDR3 nucleotides: TGCGCCAGCAGCTTGGCGCGGGGGCCGAACACCGGGGAGCTGTTTTTT. Translation gives CASSLARGPNTGELFF.

The CDR3 spells CASVQGRGYEQYF. CDR3 bases: TGTGCCAGCGTACAGGGTAGAGGCTACGAGCAGTACTTC. This rearrangement joins TRBV6-5 to TRBJ2-7; the D gene is possibly TRBD1 (6 bases). Per the germline V gene, CDR1 is MNHEY and CDR2 is SVGAGI. The CDR3 length is 13 residues. The V gene lost 8 bases and the J gene lost 3 bases, with 14 bases spanning the gap.

This chain uses TRBV10-3 with TRBJ2-1, with TRBD1 identical over 8 bases. Germline-derived CDR1 and CDR2 are ENHRY and SYGVKD. With V trimmed by 3 bases and J by 4 bases, 5 bases remained unmatched. CDR3 length equals 15 residues. CDR3 residues: CAISDPTGEYNEQFF. The CDR3 DNA follows: TGTGCCATCAGTGACCCGACAGGGGAGTACAATGAGCAGTTCTTC.

The V call is TRBV6-4, the J call TRBJ2-3; maybe TRBD1 (6 bases). The CDR3 has 14 residues. The V end was cut by 3 bases, the J end by 2 bases, with 9 bases between. CDR1 is MRHNA, CDR2 SNTAGT, per germline. In DNA form, the CDR3 reads TGTGCCAGCAGTGAGGGGGACAACACAGATACGCAGTATTTT. This gives the protein CASSEGDNTDTQYF.

The genes are TRBV11-1 and TRBJ1-1; D is undetermined. This CDR3 has 14 residues. V was pared by 1 base and J by 0 bases, with 6 bases between. Germline assignment: CDR1 SGHAT and CDR2 FQDESV (reference sequence). CDR3 residues: CASSLEQMNTEAFF. CDR3 nucleotide sequence: TGTGCCAGCAGCTTAGAACAGATGAACACTGAAGCTTTCTTT.

The rearrangement links TRBV5-5 to TRBJ1-5; 8 positions agree with TRBD1. V gave up 4 bases and J gave up 2 bases; unmatched junction bases: 14. Germline loops: CDR1 SGHKS, CDR2 YYEKEE (reference sequence). The CDR3 contains 18 residues. Here the CDR3 reads CASSETRTGIMRNQPQHF. DNA of the CDR3: TGTGCCAGCAGCGAAACGAGGACAGGGATAATGCGCAATCAGCCCCAGCATTTT.

The chain links TRBV29-1 to TRBJ2-3; TRBD1 matches 8 bases. Germline V gene lookup returns CDR1 SQVTM and CDR2 ANQGSEA. The CDR3 totals 13 residues. J was trimmed by 3 bases and V by 7 bases; bases with no gene match: 6. For the CDR3, the DNA is TGCAGCGGATCGACAGGGGTAACAGATACGCAGTATTTT. It encodes CSGSTGVTDTQYF.

This rearrangement joins TRBV6-5 to TRBJ1-1; weak D call: TRBD1 (6 bases). This CDR3 comprises 15 residues. Germline lookup yields CDR1 MNHEY and CDR2 SVGAGI. V lost 2 bases, J lost 2 bases, and 12 bases lay in between. CDR3 amino acids: CASSYGAQGNTEAFF. In nucleotides, the CDR3 is TGTGCCAGCAGTTACGGGGCACAGGGAAACACTGAAGCTTTCTTT.

This clone occurred once. J is TRBJ2-2 and V is TRBV3-1 (or the pseudogene TRBV3-2); a weak D match, TRBD2 (7 bases). Trimming cost V 5 bases and J 4 bases, with 20 bases left between them. CDR3 length: 17 residues. Germline V gene data show CDR1 as LGHDT and CDR2 as YNNKEL (reference sequence). CDR3 nucleotide sequence: TGTGCCAGCAGCTCTCGGGGGAGGGGGACTTCCACCGGGGAGCTGTTTTTT. This gives the protein CASSSRGRGTSTGELFF.